This T cell receptor (beta chain) was retrieved from a study of T cells in Graves' hyperthyroidism and ophthalmopathy. Study outcomes and limitations: Ophthalmopathy was identified by the model a median approximately 6.4 months ahead of onset.

Researchers amplified the TCR beta CDR3 regions from RNA transcripts. HTBI primers were used for first-round RT-PCR of the TCR CDR3. TCRdb analysed the multiplex PCR reads with MiXCR anew, one entry per CDR3 protein. The table shows 550,000 to 700,000 distinct CDR3 sequences, with 46% occurring only once. To note about this clonotype: Its matching antigen is unknown.

CDR1 and CDR2 from the germline V gene are SGHTA and FQGTGA. The CDR3 is made up of 16 amino acids. V dropped 4 bases and J dropped 2; count of bases not matched to a gene: 7. The clonotype originates from an adult woman with Graves' disease, either hyperthyroidism or ophthalmopathy (not recorded which). Sequenced input: peripheral blood or thyroid tissue (not recorded which). This chain joins TRBV7-3 and TRBJ2-3; 9 positions agree with TRBD2. The CDR3 DNA reads as TGTGCCAGCAGCTCTCCCCTAGCGGGAAACACAGATACGCAGTATTTT. Its translation: CASSSPLAGNTDTQYF.